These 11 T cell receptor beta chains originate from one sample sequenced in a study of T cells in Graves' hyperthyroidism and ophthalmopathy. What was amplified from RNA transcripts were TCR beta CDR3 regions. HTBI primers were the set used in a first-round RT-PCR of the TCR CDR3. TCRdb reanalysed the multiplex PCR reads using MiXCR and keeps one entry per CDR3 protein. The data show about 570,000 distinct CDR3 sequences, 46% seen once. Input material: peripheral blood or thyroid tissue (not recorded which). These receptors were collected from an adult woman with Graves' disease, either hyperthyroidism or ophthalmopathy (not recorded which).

This CDR3 is CASLLGLGEKLFF. Written as DNA, the CDR3 is TGTGCCAGCCTTTTGGGACTGGGTGAAAAACTGTTTTTT. The chain joins TRBV2 to TRBJ1-4, with a tentative D call TRBD1 (5 bases). The CDR3 runs 13 residues. Germline V CDR1 and CDR2: SNHLY, FYNNEI. The germline V and J ends were trimmed by 8 bases and 7 bases, with 14 bases remaining between them. Full variable domain (missing parts from reference TRBV2 and TRBJ1-4): EPEVTQTPSHQVTQMGQEVILRCVPISNHLYFYWYRQILGQKVEFLVSFYNNEISEKSEIFDDQFSVERPDGSNFTLKIRSTKLEDSAMYFCASLLGLGEKLFFGSGTQLSVL.

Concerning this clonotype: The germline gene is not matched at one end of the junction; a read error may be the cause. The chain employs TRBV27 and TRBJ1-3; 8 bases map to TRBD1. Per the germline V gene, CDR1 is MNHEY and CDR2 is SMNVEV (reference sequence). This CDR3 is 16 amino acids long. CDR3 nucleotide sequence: TGTGCCACCAGTGATTCGACAGGGGTAGGTGGAAACACCATATATTTT. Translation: CATSDSTGVGGNTIYF.

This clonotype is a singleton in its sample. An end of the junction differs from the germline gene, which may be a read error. The CDR3 here is CASSYERQGELFF. CDR3 DNA sequence: TGTGCTAGCAGCTACGAACGACAGGGGGAGCTGTTTTTT. The chain couples TRBV7-2 to TRBJ2-2, with D possibly matching TRBD1 (5 bases). This CDR3 has 13 residues. Germline V CDR1 and CDR2: SGHTA, FQGNSA.

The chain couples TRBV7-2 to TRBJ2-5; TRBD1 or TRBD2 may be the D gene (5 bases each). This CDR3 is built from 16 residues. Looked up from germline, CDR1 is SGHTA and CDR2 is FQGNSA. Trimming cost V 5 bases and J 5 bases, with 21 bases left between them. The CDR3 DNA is TGTGCCAGCAGCCAAGACCCTCTGACCTGGGGGGAGACCCAGTACTTC. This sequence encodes CASSQDPLTWGETQYF.

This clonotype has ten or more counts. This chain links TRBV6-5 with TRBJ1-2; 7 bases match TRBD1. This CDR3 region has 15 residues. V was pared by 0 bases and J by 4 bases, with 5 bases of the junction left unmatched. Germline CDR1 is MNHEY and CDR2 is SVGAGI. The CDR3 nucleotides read TGTGCCAGCAGTTACTCCGGGACAGTTCCCTATGGCTACACCTTC. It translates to CASSYSGTVPYGYTF.

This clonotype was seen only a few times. CDR3 coding DNA: TGTGCCAGCAGCCTCAATGCGGGGAGCTACGAGCAGTACTTC. It codes for CASSLNAGSYEQYF. V is TRBV7-9 and J is TRBJ2-7; D is possibly TRBD2 (6 bases). Trimming left V 5 bases short and J 3 bases short, with 14 bases between. The CDR3 loop spans 14 amino acids. The germline V gene has CDR1 SEHNR and CDR2 FQNEAQ (reference sequence).

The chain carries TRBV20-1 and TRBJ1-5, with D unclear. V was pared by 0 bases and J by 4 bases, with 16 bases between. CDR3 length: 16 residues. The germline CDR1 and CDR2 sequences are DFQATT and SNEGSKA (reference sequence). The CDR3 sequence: CSARDRGGRRNQPQHF. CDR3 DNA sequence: TGCAGTGCTAGAGATCGCGGAGGGCGACGGAATCAGCCCCAGCATTTT.

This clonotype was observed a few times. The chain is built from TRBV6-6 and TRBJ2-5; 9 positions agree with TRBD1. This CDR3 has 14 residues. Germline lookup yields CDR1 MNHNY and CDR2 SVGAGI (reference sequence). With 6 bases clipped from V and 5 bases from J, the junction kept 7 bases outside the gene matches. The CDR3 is CASRNTGGEETQYF. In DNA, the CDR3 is TGTGCCAGCAGAAACACAGGGGGCGAGGAGACCCAGTACTTC.

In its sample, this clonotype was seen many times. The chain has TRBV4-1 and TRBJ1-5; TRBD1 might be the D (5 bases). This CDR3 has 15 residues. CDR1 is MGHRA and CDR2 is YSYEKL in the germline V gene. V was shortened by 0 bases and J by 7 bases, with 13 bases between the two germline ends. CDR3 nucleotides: TGCGCCAGCAGCCAAGATGAGGCAGGGACCCAGCCCCAGCATTTT. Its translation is CASSQDEAGTQPQHF.

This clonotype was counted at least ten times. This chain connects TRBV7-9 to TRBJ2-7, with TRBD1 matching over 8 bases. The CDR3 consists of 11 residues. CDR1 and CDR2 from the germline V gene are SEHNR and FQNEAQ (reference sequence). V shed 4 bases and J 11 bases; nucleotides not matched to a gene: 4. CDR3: CASSSGGAEYF. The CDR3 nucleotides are TGTGCCAGCAGCTCAGGGGGCGCGGAGTACTTC.

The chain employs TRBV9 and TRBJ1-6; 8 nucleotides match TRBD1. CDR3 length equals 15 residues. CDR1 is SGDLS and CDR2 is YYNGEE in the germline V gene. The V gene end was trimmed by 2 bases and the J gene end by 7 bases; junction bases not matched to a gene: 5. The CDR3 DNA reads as TGTGCCAGCAGCGTTGAGACAGGGGTCAATTCACCCCTCCACTTT. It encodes CASSVETGVNSPLHF.